Listed below are T cell receptor beta chains from one sample, sequenced in a study of control samples from healthy donors and cancer patients. Measured with immunoSEQ multiplex PCR; TCRdb has only the in-frame clones, and not every one. The repertoire holds fewer than 200,000 clones, roughly 94% seen once, with 14% in the top ten. Sequences were obtained from PBMCs. Receptors originate from a man aged 60 to 75 with colorectal cancer. The CDR3 runs from the conserved cysteine through the conserved F or W. Each record gives: V gene, clone size, J gene, D gene, CDR3 DNA, CDR3 protein. D genes are given only for firm matches. Expanded clones get a size class; other rows say once, few or many, or leave the size out.

v_call: TRBV7-8
clone_size: .
j_call: TRBJ1-3
d_call: .
cdr3_nt: TGTGCCAGCATTCCCCTTCTAACGGGAAACACCATATATTTT
cdr3_aa: CASIPLLTGNTIYF

v_call: TRBV7-6
clone_size: .
j_call: TRBJ2-7
d_call: .
cdr3_nt: TGTGCCAGCGGTGACGGACGCCCTGGACGGGAGCAGTACTTC
cdr3_aa: CASGDGRPGREQYF

v_call: TRBV7-2
clone_size: many
j_call: TRBJ2-5
d_call: TRBD2
cdr3_nt: TGTGCCAGCAGCTTAGGAGCGGGGGGGCTTGAGACCCAGTACTTC
cdr3_aa: CASSLGAGGLETQYF

v_call: TRBV7-2
clone_size: .
j_call: TRBJ1-2
d_call: .
cdr3_nt: TGTGCCAGCAGCTTAGGCGGCAGGGGACATTCTAACTATGGCTACACCTTC
cdr3_aa: CASSLGGRGHSNYGYTF

v_call: TRBV2
clone_size: .
j_call: TRBJ2-1
d_call: TRBD2
cdr3_nt: TGTGCCAGCAGTAGCGGGGGGAGCTCCTACAATGAGCAGTTCTTC
cdr3_aa: CASSSGGSSYNEQFF

v_call: TRBV11-2
clone_size: .
j_call: TRBJ2-7
d_call: TRBD1
cdr3_nt: TGTGCCAGCAGGCCGGGACAGGGGGTTTCCTACGAGCAGTACTTC
cdr3_aa: CASRPGQGVSYEQYF

v_call: TRBV5-1
clone_size: .
j_call: TRBJ2-3
d_call: .
cdr3_nt: TGCGCCAGCAGCTTGGAAACTAGGGATACGCAGTATTTT
cdr3_aa: CASSLETRDTQYF

v_call: TRBV18
clone_size: .
j_call: TRBJ1-2
d_call: .
cdr3_nt: TGTGCCAGCTCACCGGGACAAACGTCGGGTGGCTACACCTTC
cdr3_aa: CASSPGQTSGGYTF

v_call: TRBV5-6
clone_size: .
j_call: TRBJ1-1
d_call: .
cdr3_nt: TGTGCCAGCAGCGTGGACAGTAACACTGAAGCTTTCTTT
cdr3_aa: CASSVDSNTEAFF

v_call: TRBV7-9
clone_size: .
j_call: TRBJ2-6
d_call: .
cdr3_nt: TGTGCCAGCAGCTGGCCGGAGTCTGGGGCCAACGTCCTGACTTTC
cdr3_aa: CASSWPESGANVLTF

v_call: TRBV6-5
clone_size: .
j_call: TRBJ2-7
d_call: .
cdr3_nt: TGTGCCAGCAAAAAGGAGGGTTGGTTCGAGCAGTACTTC
cdr3_aa: CASKKEGWFEQYF

v_call: TRBV5-4
clone_size: .
j_call: TRBJ1-3
d_call: TRBD1
cdr3_nt: TGTGCCAGCAGCCAACAGGGGGCGCATGGAAACACCATATATTTT
cdr3_aa: CASSQQGAHGNTIYF

v_call: TRBV9
clone_size: .
j_call: TRBJ2-2
d_call: TRBD1
cdr3_nt: TGTGCCAGCGGGGACAGGGACAGAACCGGGGAGCTGTTTTTT
cdr3_aa: CASGDRDRTGELFF

v_call: TRBV2
clone_size: .
j_call: TRBJ2-1
d_call: .
cdr3_nt: TGTGCCACCCTCCCGTCCCTAGCGTCCTACAATGAGCAGTTCTTC
cdr3_aa: CATLPSLASYNEQFF

v_call: TRBV7-9
clone_size: .
j_call: TRBJ2-7
d_call: .
cdr3_nt: TGTGCCAGCAGCCAGCAGTACGAGCAGTACTTC
cdr3_aa: CASSQQYEQYF

v_call: TRBV5-8
clone_size: .
j_call: TRBJ1-5
d_call: TRBD1
cdr3_nt: TGTGCCAGCAGCTTTCGGACAGGGAGAGATCAGCCCCAGCATTTT
cdr3_aa: CASSFRTGRDQPQHF